This TCR beta chain originates from a study of T cells in Graves' hyperthyroidism and ophthalmopathy. V was shortened by 7 bases and J by 3 bases, with 12 bases between the two germline ends. The CDR3 has 13 amino acids. CDR1 MNHNS and CDR2 SASEGT come from the germline V gene. The CDR3 regions of TCR beta were amplified from RNA transcripts. First-round RT-PCR of the TCR CDR3 relied on the HTBI primer set. From the multiplex PCR reads, TCRdb called clonotypes with MiXCR, one entry per CDR3 protein. The sample includes roughly 650,000 distinct CDR3 sequences, 16% of them seen just once. The clonotype comes from a woman aged 35 to 49 with Graves' ophthalmopathy. Specimen: blood. The rearrangement links TRBV6-1 to TRBJ1-1; tentatively, D is TRBD1 (6 bases). This chain's CDR3 is CASTRDTYTEAFF. The CDR3 DNA reads TGTGCCAGCACTAGGGACACCTACACTGAAGCTTTCTTT.